The TCR beta chain under discussion was sequenced for a study of control samples from healthy donors and cancer patients. Profiled with immunoSEQ multiplex PCR; TCRdb holds only in-frame clones, not every one. The profile covers fewer than 200,000 clones, with just over 90% appearing a single time and over 1.1% taken by the ten largest. Trimming removed 1 base from V and 2 bases from J, with 7 bases in between. CDR1 and CDR2 from the germline V gene are SGHTA and FQGTGA. This CDR3 region has 14 residues. Sequences were obtained from blood. The clonotype originates from a man aged 30 to 45 in good health. This chain uses TRBV7-3 with TRBJ2-3; D may be TRBD2 (5 bases). The CDR3 nucleotides read TGTGCCAGCAGCTTAAATGACTACACAGATACGCAGTATTTT. It yields the protein CASSLNDYTDTQYF.